The 20 T cell receptor beta chains given below trace back to one sample, sequenced in a study of blood T cell repertoires in COVID-19. Sequencing was performed with immunoSEQ multiplex PCR; in TCRdb, only in-frame clones are kept and a portion is missing. This sample has fewer than 15,000 clones, with roughly four fifths found just once. The sequenced sample was peripheral blood. All receptors come from a man at least 80 years old with acute or convalescent COVID-19.

The chain couples TRBV2 to TRBJ2-7; 9 nucleotides agree with TRBD1. With 10 bases clipped from V and 2 bases from J, the junction kept 6 bases outside the gene matches. Per the germline V gene, CDR1 is SNHLY and CDR2 is FYNNEI. The CDR3 is 13 amino acids. This CDR3 is CATSGTGTYEQYF. The CDR3 DNA reads TGTGCCACATCCGGGACAGGGACCTACGAGCAGTACTTC.

This chain joins TRBV7-9 and TRBJ1-1; TRBD1 might be the D (6 bases). Germline lookup yields CDR1 SEHNR and CDR2 FQNEAQ (reference sequence). This CDR3 has 14 amino acids. V dropped 5 bases and J dropped 4 bases, with 14 bases sitting between them. For the CDR3, the DNA is TGTGCCAGCAGCACGCGGACAGTCCGCACTGAAGCTTTCTTT. Translation: CASSTRTVRTEAFF.

V gene TRBV19 combines with J gene TRBJ2-1, with 9 bases matching TRBD2. Germline V gene data show CDR1 as LNHDA and CDR2 as SQIVND (reference sequence). The CDR3 consists of 17 residues. V dropped 1 base and J dropped 6; count of bases not matched to a gene: 10. Here the CDR3 reads CASSIADAASGINEQFF. The CDR3 region has the DNA TGTGCCAGTAGTATAGCTGACGCGGCTAGCGGGATCAATGAGCAGTTCTTC. The entire variable domain, with the rest obtained from reference TRBV19 and TRBJ2-1, is as follows: DGGITQSPKYLFRKEGQNVTLSCEQNLNHDAMYWYRQDPGQGLRLIYYSQIVNDFQKGDIAEGYSVSREKKESFPLTVTSAQKNPTAFYLCASSIADAASGINEQFFGPGTRLTVL.

With respect to this clone: The sample contains more than one DNA sequence encoding this CDR3. The chain employs TRBV3-1 (or the pseudogene TRBV3-2) and TRBJ1-2; 7 bases are shared with TRBD1. V lost 4 bases and J lost 2; bases outside the gene matches: 4. This CDR3 is 14 amino acids long. The V gene's germline CDR1 is LGHDT and CDR2 YNNKEL (reference sequence). The CDR3 sequence: CASSLQGVNYGYTF. For the CDR3, the DNA is TGTGCCAGCAGCCTCCAGGGGGTGAACTATGGCTACACCTTC.

The rearrangement uses TRBV2 and TRBJ2-7; D is ambiguous. V was cut by 6 bases and J by 1 base, with 13 bases left in between. CDR1 and CDR2 (germline): SNHLY, FYNNEI. The CDR3 totals 14 residues. Written as DNA, the CDR3 is TGTGCCAGCAGCGTTTCTCTTGTATCCTACGAGCAGTACTTC. Encoded protein: CASSVSLVSYEQYF. Variable domain in full (rest from reference TRBV2 and TRBJ2-7): EPEVTQTPSHQVTQMGQEVILRCVPISNHLYFYWYRQILGQKVEFLVSFYNNEISEKSEIFDDQFSVERPDGSNFTLKIRSTKLEDSAMYFCASSVSLVSYEQYFGPGTRLTVT.

V gene TRBV5-6 combines with J gene TRBJ2-7; D call uncertain. The CDR3 is 17 amino acids. From germline, CDR1 is SGHDT and CDR2 YYEEEE. With 1 base removed from V and 7 bases from J, the gap between germline ends came to 24 bases. The CDR3, as DNA: TGTGCCAGCAGCTTGAGAACGTCTTCCGGGTCGGCGCGGGAGCAGTACTTC. The encoded protein is CASSLRTSSGSAREQYF.

This clone was detected only a few times. CDR3 sequence reads: CASSLESDNSPLHF. The DNA for the CDR3 is TGTGCCAGCAGCTTGGAGTCGGATAATTCACCCCTCCACTTT. The gene calls are TRBV5-5 and TRBJ1-6; unclear D gene. From germline, CDR1 is SGHKS and CDR2 YYEKEE (reference sequence). Trimming cost V 0 bases and J 5 bases, with 6 bases left between them. This CDR3 has 14 amino acids.

This clone was seen just once. The gene calls are TRBV18 and TRBJ2-5, with TRBD2 identical over 10 bases. V trimming: 3 bases; J trimming: 0 bases; junction bases outside the gene matches: 4. The length of the CDR3 is 16 residues. Germline CDR1 and CDR2: KGHSH and LQKENI. CDR3 DNA: TGTGCCAGCTCACCCGGACTAGCGGCGTACCAAGAGACCCAGTACTTC. Amino acids: CASSPGLAAYQETQYF.

In this sample, this clone turned up once. V gene TRBV15 combines with J gene TRBJ2-3, with 14 positions matching TRBD2. Germline V gene lookup returns CDR1 LNHNV and CDR2 YYDKDF (reference sequence). The CDR3 totals 16 residues. The trim removed 3 bases at V and 10 bases at J, leaving 9 bases unmatched. This chain's CDR3 is CATSREPGLAGAAQYF. In DNA, the CDR3 is TGTGCCACCAGCAGGGAACCGGGACTAGCGGGGGCGGCGCAGTATTTT.

The chain is built from TRBV5-1 and TRBJ2-7, with a weak D call TRBD1 (5 bases). Per germline, CDR1 SGHRS and CDR2 YFSETQ. This CDR3 contains 15 residues. Trimming cost V 0 bases and J 2 bases, with 12 bases left between them. The CDR3 bases are TGCGCCAGCAGCTTGGCCGCAGACAGTACCTACGAGCAGTACTTC. It yields the protein CASSLAADSTYEQYF.

J is TRBJ1-4 and V is TRBV19, with a weak D call TRBD1 (6 bases). This CDR3 region has 16 residues. Germline V gene data show CDR1 as LNHDA and CDR2 as SQIVND (reference sequence). V was clipped by 8 bases and J by 8 bases, with 24 bases between them. The CDR3 loop is CASRLADSKGPEKLFF. CDR3 DNA sequence: TGTGCCAGTCGACTAGCGGACAGCAAAGGCCCCGAAAAACTGTTTTTT. The full variable domain, completed using reference TRBV19 and TRBJ1-4, is DGGITQSPKYLFRKEGQNVTLSCEQNLNHDAMYWYRQDPGQGLRLIYYSQIVNDFQKGDIAEGYSVSREKKESFPLTVTSAQKNPTAFYLCASRLADSKGPEKLFFGSGTQLSVL.

V and J are TRBV9 and TRBJ2-7; tentatively, D is TRBD2 (7 bases). CDR1 and CDR2 (germline): SGDLS, YYNGEE. V shed 1 base and J shed 5 bases, with 13 bases lying between them. CDR3 size: 14 residues. The CDR3 DNA sequence: TGTGCCAGCAGCGTAAGTGGGGGGGCCCACGAGCAGTACTTC. Protein sequence: CASSVSGGAHEQYF.

The V and J genes are TRBV4-1 and TRBJ1-6; a weak D match, TRBD1 (5 bases). This CDR3 has 18 residues. Per the germline V gene, CDR1 is MGHRA and CDR2 is YSYEKL. V lost 0 bases and J 0 bases, leaving 12 bases between the germline ends. The CDR3 DNA sequence: TGCGCCAGCAGCCAAGAGGGGCAGGGAAGCTCCTATAATTCACCCCTCCACTTT. It yields the protein CASSQEGQGSSYNSPLHF.

CDR3 nucleotides: TGTGCCAGCAGCTTAGTCGGGACTCTCGCACAGTTCTTC. Translation gives CASSLVGTLAQFF. The chain uses TRBV5-4 and TRBJ2-1; D may be TRBD2 (6 bases). The V end was cut by 2 bases, the J end by 13 bases, with 16 bases between. The CDR3 covers 13 residues. The germline gives CDR1 SGHNT, CDR2 YYREEE (reference sequence). Variable domain in full (rest from reference TRBV5-4 and TRBJ2-1): ETGVTQSPTHLIKTRGQQVTLRCSSQSGHNTVSWYQQALGQGPQFIFQYYREEENGRGNFPPRFSGLQFPNYSSELNVNALELDDSALYLCASSLVGTLAQFFGPGTRLTVL.

J is TRBJ2-2 and V is TRBV5-1; D is ambiguous. CDR3 length: 16 residues. Germline lookup yields CDR1 SGHRS and CDR2 YFSETQ. The V end was cut by 0 bases, the J end by 0 bases, with 9 bases between. The CDR3 DNA follows: TGCGCCAGCAGCTTGGCCGTGGCAGCGAACACCGGGGAGCTGTTTTTT. Translated: CASSLAVAANTGELFF.

V gene TRBV15 combines with J gene TRBJ1-4; 8 nucleotides align to TRBD1. V dropped 3 bases and J dropped 9; count of bases not matched to a gene: 6. The CDR3 loop spans 14 amino acids. The V gene's germline CDR1 is LNHNV and CDR2 YYDKDF (reference sequence). In DNA form, the CDR3 reads TGTGCCACCAGCAGGGCGACAGGGGCGCAAAAACTGTTTTTT. It encodes CATSRATGAQKLFF.

This clone was seen only a few times. The chain recombines TRBV6-5 with TRBJ1-3, with TRBD1 identical over 8 bases. The ends lost 5 bases at V and 4 bases at J; junction bases unmatched: 7. This CDR3 is 15 amino acids long. CDR1 is MNHEY, CDR2 SVGAGI, per germline. CDR3 in amino acids: CASSLGQGRGNTIYF. The DNA of the CDR3 is TGTGCCAGCAGTCTCGGACAGGGTCGGGGAAACACCATATATTTT.

This rearrangement joins TRBV7-2 to TRBJ1-4; D is undetermined. In germline, CDR1 is SGHTA, CDR2 FQGNSA. The V end was cut by 5 bases, the J end by 7 bases, with 8 bases between. CDR3 length: 12 residues. CDR3 sequence reads: CASSQNSEKLFF. The CDR3, as DNA: TGTGCCAGCAGCCAGAACAGTGAAAAACTGTTTTTT.

The rearrangement joins TRBV6-5 to TRBJ1-4, with TRBD1 identical over 7 bases. Germline trimming cut 7 bases from V and 3 bases from J; bases unmatched to any gene: 5. The CDR3 length is 14 residues. The germline CDR1 and CDR2 sequences are MNHEY and SVGAGI. The CDR3 sequence: CASTAGGSNEKLFF. DNA of the CDR3: TGTGCCAGCACGGCAGGGGGTTCTAATGAAAAACTGTTTTTT.

The V call is TRBV5-1, the J call TRBJ2-2, with TRBD2 identical over 11 bases. The CDR3 covers 17 residues. Trimming removed 6 bases from V and 3 bases from J; junction bases left unmatched: 10. Germline lookup yields CDR1 SGHRS and CDR2 YFSETQ. The CDR3 nucleotides read TGCGCCAGCACTCCTCTTACTAGCGGGGGATACACCGGGGAGCTGTTTTTT. It encodes CASTPLTSGGYTGELFF.